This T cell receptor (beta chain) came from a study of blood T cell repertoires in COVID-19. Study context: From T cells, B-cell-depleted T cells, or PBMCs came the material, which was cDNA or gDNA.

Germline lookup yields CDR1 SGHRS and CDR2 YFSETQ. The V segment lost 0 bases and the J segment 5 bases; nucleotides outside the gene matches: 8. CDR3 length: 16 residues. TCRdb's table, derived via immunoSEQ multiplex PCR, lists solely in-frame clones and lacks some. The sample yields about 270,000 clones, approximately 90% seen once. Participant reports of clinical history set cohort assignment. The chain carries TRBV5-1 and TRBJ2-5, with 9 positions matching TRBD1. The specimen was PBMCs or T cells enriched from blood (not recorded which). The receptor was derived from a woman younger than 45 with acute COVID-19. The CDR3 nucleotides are TGCGCCAGCAGCTTGGCCGGGACAGGGTTTTGGGAGACCCAGTACTTC. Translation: CASSLAGTGFWETQYF.